The rows below give T cell receptor beta chains drawn from one sample of a study of blood T cells in healthy people across ages. TCRdb passed the 5' RACE reads through MiXCR, listing each CDR3 protein once. The data hold fewer than 1.5 million distinct CDR3 sequences, with approximately 40% observed a single time. The specimen was blood. These receptors came from a woman aged 18-29 years in good health. CDR3s include the opening cysteine and the closing phenylalanine or tryptophan. The order of the fields is clone size, D gene, V gene, J gene, CDR3 DNA, CDR3 protein. D genes are given only for firm matches. Only some rows state a clone size, as once, few, many or a class for expanded clones.

>.|.|TRBV2|TRBJ2-5
TGTGCCAGCGGACGAGATCGGTTCAGCAATGAGCAGTACTTC
CASGRDRFSNEQYF
>.|.|TRBV6-5|TRBJ2-5
TGTGCCAGCAGTTACTCGGCCGGGGGAGCTGAATCGGAGACCCAGTACTTC
CASSYSAGGAESETQYF
>.|TRBD1|TRBV6-2/TRBV6-3|TRBJ2-1
TGTGCCAGCAATACAGGGGGCTCCTACAATGAGCAGTTCTTC
CASNTGGSYNEQFF
>few|TRBD1|TRBV27|TRBJ2-7
TGTGCCAGCAGTTTTGTCCCCCTCGGGACAGGGGACTACAATGAGCAGTACTTC
CASSFVPLGTGDYNEQYF
>.|.|TRBV5-1|TRBJ2-7
TGCGCCAGCAGCCCCGAGGAGGCTAGCTCCTACGAGCAGTACTTC
CASSPEEASSYEQYF
>.|.|TRBV11-3|TRBJ2-5
TGTGCCAGCGGTTTTGGCAATGAGCAGTACTTC
CASGFGNEQYF
>few|.|TRBV5-1|TRBJ2-1
TGCGCCAGCAGCCCTGTAGGGCAGACCTACAATGAGCAGTTCTTC
CASSPVGQTYNEQFF
>.|.|TRBV20-1|TRBJ1-1
TGCAGTGCCCCTGCGCGGGCGAGGGCTGAAGCTTTCTTT
CSAPARARAEAFF
>.|TRBD1|TRBV5-4|TRBJ1-2
TGTGCCAGCAGCTTGCCCGTGGACAGGCCCTATGGCTACACCTTC
CASSLPVDRPYGYTF
>.|.|TRBV30|TRBJ2-7
TGTGCCTGGAGTAGGCTTAAGGCCGAGCAGTACTTC
CAWSRLKAEQYF
>.|.|TRBV6-5|TRBJ2-3
TGTGCCAGCAGTGACTCGACTGGGAATACGCAGTATTTT
CASSDSTGNTQYF
>once|TRBD2|TRBV6-5|TRBJ2-1
TGTGCCAGCAGGTCACTAGCGGGAGTGCGCAATGAGCAGTTCTTC
CASRSLAGVRNEQFF
>few|.|TRBV7-2|TRBJ1-5
TGTGCCAGCAGCTTAGGAGGGACGGATAATCAGCCCCAGCATTTT
CASSLGGTDNQPQHF
>.|.|TRBV30|TRBJ2-3
TGTGCCTGTCATTCGAATACGCAGTATTTT
CACHSNTQYF
>.|.|TRBV5-1|TRBJ1-2
TGCGCCAGCAGCCAGGAAAACAGGGATGGCTACACCTTC
CASSQENRDGYTF
>.|TRBD1|TRBV28|TRBJ1-5
TGTGCCAGCAGGGAGAGTACAGGGGTTCAAAATCAGCCCCAGCATTTT
CASRESTGVQNQPQHF
>few|.|TRBV11-2|TRBJ2-5
TGTGCCAGCAGCTTAGATATGGTCCTAGCGCTCCGCGAGACCCAGTACTTC
CASSLDMVLALRETQYF
>.|TRBD2|TRBV15|TRBJ2-1
TGTGCCACCAGCAGAGAGGCGGGAGGGTTGACCAATGAGCAGTTCTTC
CATSREAGGLTNEQFF
>once|TRBD2|TRBV20-1|TRBJ2-1
TGCAGTGCCCGGGGGGTTCGCGATGGGCAGTTCTTC
CSARGVRDGQFF
>.|.|TRBV12-5|TRBJ2-3
TGTGCTAGTGGTGGAGGGAGCCTCACTACCGCAGATACGCAGTATTTT
CASGGGSLTTADTQYF
>.|TRBD2|TRBV4-1|TRBJ2-3
TGCGCCAGCAACCTTTCCCCACTGACTAGCGGGAGCCCCTTCACAGATACGCAGTATTTT
CASNLSPLTSGSPFTDTQYF
>.|TRBD1|TRBV3-1|TRBJ2-2
TGTGCCAGCAGCCAACATGGACAGGGGAACGGGGAGCTGTTTTTT
CASSQHGQGNGELFF
>few|.|TRBV10-3|TRBJ1-2
TGTGCCATCAGTGAGTCGGAGGGCGAGGGCTACACCTTC
CAISESEGEGYTF
>.|TRBD2|TRBV20-1|TRBJ2-7
TGCAGTGCTAGCAGCGGGAGCACCTACGAGCAGTACTTC
CSASSGSTYEQYF
>.|TRBD2|TRBV4-1|TRBJ2-7
TGCGCCAGCAGCCAAGATCATACTAGCGGGGGTAGGAATGAGCAGTACTTC
CASSQDHTSGGRNEQYF
>.|.|TRBV11-1|TRBJ2-3
TGTGCCAGCAGCCCATATACAGGTTCCCTCACAGATACGCAGTATTTT
CASSPYTGSLTDTQYF
>.|.|TRBV3-1|TRBJ2-5
TGTGCCAGCCAGTCCCTCGGCCTTCAAGAGACCCAGTACTTC
CASQSLGLQETQYF
>.|.|TRBV5-1|TRBJ2-2
TGCGCCAGCAGCTTTCGACTTCCCGACACCGGGGAGCTGTTTTTT
CASSFRLPDTGELFF
>.|.|TRBV10-3|TRBJ1-4
TGTGCCATCAGCGATTGGGGGGCGCGGACTAATGAAAAACCGTTTTTT
CAISDWGARTNEKPFF
>few|TRBD1|TRBV20-1|TRBJ2-3
TGCAGTGCTAGTAACAGGGGAGACAACACAGATACGCAGTATTTT
CSASNRGDNTDTQYF
>.|TRBD1|TRBV6-6|TRBJ1-6
TGTGCCAGTCGGAAGGGGGCAGGCTCCTATAATTCACCCCTCCACTTT
CASRKGAGSYNSPLHF
>few|.|TRBV18|TRBJ2-7
TGTGCCAGCTCACCACTCGGGCCCTCTAACGAGCAGTACTTC
CASSPLGPSNEQYF
>.|.|TRBV10-3|TRBJ2-2
TGTGCCATCAGTGAGTCGAGGGCGGACACCGGGGAGCTGTTTTTT
CAISESRADTGELFF
>.|.|TRBV3-1|TRBJ1-6
TGTGCCAGCAGCCCCGGGGAGGCCATTTTGTTGGTGTCACCCCTCCACTTT
CASSPGEAILLVSPLHF
>.|TRBD1|TRBV5-1|TRBJ2-1
TGCGCCAGCAGCTTGGGGGACAGGGCAGACAATGAGCAGTTCTTC
CASSLGDRADNEQFF
>few|.|TRBV4-1|TRBJ1-5
TGCGCCAGCAGCCAGAGACGTGATCAGCCCCAGCATTTT
CASSQRRDQPQHF
>.|TRBD2|TRBV20-1|TRBJ2-1
TGCAGTGCTTCCCTAGGGACTAGCGGGATTGAGCAGTTCTTC
CSASLGTSGIEQFF
>.|TRBD1|TRBV5-5|TRBJ2-3
TGTGCCAGCAGCTCGCGGTCAAGGACAGGGCGCCCAGATACGCAGTATTTT
CASSSRSRTGRPDTQYF
>.|TRBD2|TRBV3-1|TRBJ2-1
TGTGCCAGCAGCCAAGATGGACTAGCGGGGAGCTCCTACAATGAGCAGTTCTTC
CASSQDGLAGSSYNEQFF
>.|.|TRBV5-1|TRBJ2-7
TGCGCCAGCAGCTTGGAAGGACTGTCCTACGAGCAGTACTTC
CASSLEGLSYEQYF
>few|TRBD1|TRBV4-2|TRBJ2-5
TGTGCCAGCAGCTCCAGGACAGGGGAATTGGAGACCCAGTACTTC
CASSSRTGELETQYF